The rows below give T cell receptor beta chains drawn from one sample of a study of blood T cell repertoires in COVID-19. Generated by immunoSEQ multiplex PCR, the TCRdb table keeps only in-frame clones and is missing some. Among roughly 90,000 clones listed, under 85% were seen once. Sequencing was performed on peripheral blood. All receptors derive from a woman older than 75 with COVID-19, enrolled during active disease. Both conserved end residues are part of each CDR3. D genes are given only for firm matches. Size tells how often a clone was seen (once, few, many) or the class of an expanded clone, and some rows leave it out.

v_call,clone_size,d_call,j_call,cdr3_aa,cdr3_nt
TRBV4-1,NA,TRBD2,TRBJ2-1,CASSQDPPLAEHNEQFF,TGCGCCAGCAGCCAAGATCCCCCACTAGCGGAACACAATGAGCAGTTCTTC
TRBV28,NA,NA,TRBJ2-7,CASSLRGQSSYEQYF,TGTGCCAGCAGTTTAAGAGGACAGAGCTCCTACGAGCAGTACTTC
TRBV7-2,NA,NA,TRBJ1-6,CASSLQGNSPLHF,TGTGCCAGCAGCTTGCAGGGTAATTCACCCCTCCACTTT
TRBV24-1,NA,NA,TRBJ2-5,CATSDVRGGQETQYF,TGTGCCACCAGTGACGTAAGGGGTGGCCAAGAGACCCAGTACTTC
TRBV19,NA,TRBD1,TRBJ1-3,CASNDRGSGNTIYF,TGTGCCAGTAATGACAGGGGCTCTGGAAACACCATATATTTT
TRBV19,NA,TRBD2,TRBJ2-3,CASSIDLAGHTDTQYF,TGTGCCAGTAGTATAGACCTAGCGGGACACACAGATACGCAGTATTTT
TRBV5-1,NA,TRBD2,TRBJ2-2,CASSLAPTSARNTGELFF,TGCGCCAGCAGCTTGGCCCCTACTAGCGCCCGTAACACCGGGGAGCTGTTTTTT
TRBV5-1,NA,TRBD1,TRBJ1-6,CASRSGTGDSPLHF,TGCGCCAGCAGGTCCGGGACAGGGGATTCACCCCTCCACTTT
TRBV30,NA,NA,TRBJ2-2,CAWNRGSTGELFF,TGTGCCTGGAATAGAGGGTCGACCGGGGAGCTGTTTTTT
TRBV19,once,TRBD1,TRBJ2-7,CATAQQGSYEQYF,TGTGCCACCGCCCAACAGGGGTCCTACGAGCAGTACTTC
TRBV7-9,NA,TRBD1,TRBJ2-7,CASSPRQGVGEQYF,TGTGCCAGCAGCCCCCGACAGGGTGTGGGCGAGCAGTACTTC
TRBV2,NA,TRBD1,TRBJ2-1,CASRTGTGFNEQFF,TGTGCCAGCAGAACCGGGACAGGCTTTAATGAGCAGTTCTTC
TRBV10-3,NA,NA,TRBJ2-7,CAISEPDRAGYEQYF,TGTGCCATCAGTGAGCCTGACAGGGCGGGGTACGAGCAGTACTTC
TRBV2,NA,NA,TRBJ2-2,CASTGLINTGELFF,TGTGCCAGCACGGGACTGATAAACACCGGGGAGCTGTTTTTT
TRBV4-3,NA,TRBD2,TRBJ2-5,CASSQATSGGSREETQYF,TGCGCCAGCAGCCAAGCAACTAGCGGGGGCTCTCGGGAGGAGACCCAGTACTTC
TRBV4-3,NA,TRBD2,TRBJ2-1,CASSRTSGRDNEQFF,TGCGCCAGCAGCCGCACTAGCGGGAGAGACAATGAGCAGTTCTTC
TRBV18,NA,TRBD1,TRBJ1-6,CASSPLRTGGDSPLHF,TGTGCCAGCTCACCACTTAGGACAGGGGGCGACTCACCCCTCCACTTT